These 13 T cell receptor beta chains came from one sample sequenced in a study of tumor-infiltrating lymphocytes in primary liver carcinoma. Co-extraction yielded RNA and DNA from around 20-30 mg of unsorted bulk tissue. TCR beta cDNA came from roughly 450 ng total RNA, primed with a constant-region primer. The TCR beta library was amplified through three nested multiplex PCR rounds in a modified ARM-PCR procedure. Each of the first two PCR rounds ran nine to ten cycles with TRBV1-TRBV30 forward and C-beta reverse primers. TCRdb re-called the multiplex PCR reads with MiXCR, one entry per CDR3 protein. The sample holds about 44,000 distinct CDR3 sequences, roughly 73% seen once. Sequencing was done on a sample of tumor-adjacent normal liver tissue. The receptors derive from a woman in her 30s with primary liver carcinoma and hepatitis B virus infection.

A word on this clonotype: This may be a read error: a much more frequent sequence differs by one nucleotide. The chain recombines TRBV28 with TRBJ2-7, with D possibly being TRBD1 or TRBD2 (5 bases each). V was cut by 8 bases and J by 9 bases, with 11 bases left in between. Per the germline V gene, CDR1 is MDHEN and CDR2 is SYDVKM. The CDR3 has 10 amino acids. DNA for the CDR3: TGTGCCAGCTGGGGACCGCGGCAGTACTTC. It encodes CASWGPRQYF.

On this clonotype itself: An end of the junction differs from the germline gene, which may be a read error. CDR3 bases: TGTGCCAGCAGTCATGGACAGGACTCTGGAAAGACCATATATTTT. This encodes CASSHGQDSGKTIYF. The rearrangement links TRBV6-5 to TRBJ1-3, with TRBD1 identical over 7 bases. This CDR3 has 15 residues. In germline, CDR1 is MNHEY, CDR2 SVGAGI.

About this clonotype: As the CDR3 is not closed by the conserved phenylalanine or tryptophan, this likely results from a read error. V and J are TRBV11-2 and TRBJ2-7, with 8 bases that match TRBD1. The CDR3 loop spans 13 amino acids. Germline CDR1 reads SGHAT; CDR2 reads FQNNGV. For the CDR3, the DNA is TGTGTCAGCATAGGGGACAGGACCTACGAACAGTACCTC. It yields the protein CVSIGDRTYEQYL.

As to this clonotype: One end of the junction fails to match germline, which may point to a read error. CDR3 protein: CTSSFGGGPVYNEQFF. CDR3 bases: TGTACCAGCAGCTTCGGGGGAGGGCCTGTCTATAATGAGCAGTTCTTC. V gene TRBV7-9 combines with J gene TRBJ2-1; 7 nucleotides line up with TRBD2. Germline CDR1 and CDR2: SEHNR and FQNEAQ (reference sequence). The CDR3 loop spans 16 amino acids.

Comments on this clonotype: A much larger clone lies a single base off, so this may be a read error. The chain joins TRBV29-1 to TRBJ1-1; 9 nucleotides line up with TRBD1. Germline values: CDR1 SQVTM, CDR2 ANQGSEA. The CDR3 is 13 residues long. The CDR3 sequence is CGVLGTGLTEAFF. The CDR3 DNA reads TGCGGCGTACTAGGGACAGGGCTCACTGAAGCTTTCTTT.

The gene calls are TRBV29-1 and TRBJ2-7; TRBD1 might be the D (5 bases). CDR3 length: 13 amino acids. The germline V gene encodes CDR1 SQVTM and CDR2 ANQGSEA. V lost 8 bases to trimming and J lost 2 bases, with 16 bases between them. The DNA of the CDR3 is TGCAGCATTGGACATGACAGTCCCTACGAGCAGTACTTC. Translated, it gives CSIGHDSPYEQYF.

This clonotype was observed many times. V gene TRBV10-2 combines with J gene TRBJ2-1; TRBD2 agrees at 12 bases. V shed 5 bases, J shed 6 bases, and the junction held 8 bases outside the gene matches. From germline, CDR1 is WSHSY and CDR2 SAAADI. This CDR3 is 16 amino acids long. The CDR3 loop reads CASSRELAGGSNEQFF. The CDR3 DNA reads as TGCGCCAGCAGTCGGGAACTAGCGGGAGGATCCAATGAGCAGTTCTTC.

This rearrangement joins TRBV6-2 or TRBV6-3 to TRBJ2-3; 8 nucleotides line up with TRBD1. CDR1 MNHEY and CDR2 SVGEGT come from the germline V gene. V lost 2 bases, J lost 0 bases, and 13 bases stayed unmatched. The CDR3 is 19 amino acids. CDR3 loop: CASSYPSSWDRSSTDTQYF. Here the CDR3 DNA reads TGTGCCAGCAGTTACCCCTCATCCTGGGACAGGTCTAGCACAGATACGCAGTATTTT.

As concerns this clonotype: Because it lacks the conserved phenylalanine or tryptophan at the end, this CDR3 is likely a read error. V usage is TRBV6-6 and J usage is TRBJ2-2; TRBD2 agrees at 11 bases. This CDR3 spans 17 amino acids. CDR1 and CDR2 from the germline V gene are MNHNY and SVGAGI (reference sequence). The DNA of the CDR3 is TGTGCCAGCAGTTACGCTAGCGGGAGGACAAACACCTGGGAGCTGTTTCTT. Protein sequence: CASSYASGRTNTWELFL.

As regards this clonotype: Being one base from a much bigger clone, this may be a read error. The chain has TRBV7-9 and TRBJ2-3; 9 positions match TRBD1. CDR1 is SEHNR, CDR2 FQNEAQ, per germline (reference sequence). Trimming took 0 bases from V and 3 from J; bases not matched to a gene: 10. The CDR3 consists of 18 residues. The CDR3, as DNA: TGTGCCAGCAGCTTAGCAGGGACAGGGAGTTTGTGTACAGATACGCAGTATTTT. Translation: CASSLAGTGSLCTDTQYF.

Note on this clonotype: At one boundary the junction diverges from the germline segment, which might be a read error. The chain has TRBV6-1 and TRBJ2-1; a possible D gene is TRBD2 (6 bases). Per germline, CDR1 MNHNS and CDR2 SASEGT. This CDR3 comprises 13 residues. CDR3: CANSEKDYNGQFF. In DNA form, the CDR3 reads TGTGCCAACAGCGAAAAGGACTACAATGGGCAGTTCTTC.

The chain carries TRBV28 and TRBJ1-1; D is ambiguous. CDR1 is MDHEN and CDR2 is SYDVKM in the germline V gene. V dropped 6 bases and J dropped 2 bases, with 13 bases sitting between them. The CDR3 runs to 14 residues. The CDR3 protein is CASRLGQLNTEAFF. CDR3 in DNA: TGTGCCAGCAGGCTCGGCCAGCTTAACACTGAAGCTTTCTTT.

This chain links TRBV20-1 with TRBJ2-5, with a tentative D call TRBD2 (5 bases). Trimming removed 1 base at V and 5 bases at J, with 14 bases between. Germline CDR1 reads DFQATT; CDR2 reads SNEGSKA (reference sequence). The CDR3 has 14 amino acids. The CDR3 loop is CSARGYGECETQYF. The CDR3 DNA sequence: TGCAGTGCTAGAGGTTACGGGGAGTGCGAGACCCAGTACTTC.